This entry describes one TCR beta chain. V trimming: 5 bases; J trimming: 0 bases; junction bases outside the gene matches: 4. In germline, CDR1 is SGHRS, CDR2 YFSETQ. The CDR3 covers 14 residues. As originally analysed: From reference gene primer amplification, estimates of nucleated cell counts were derived. Clones were read by immunoSEQ multiplex PCR, and TCRdb kept only the in-frame ones, dropping some. Clone size and the V and J calls come from that table; the DNA yielded D and trimming. The data hold about 39,000 clones, with 75% to 90% observed a single time. These data originate in a study of blood T cell repertoires in COVID-19.

V and J are TRBV5-1 and TRBJ2-7; 8 bases are a match to TRBD2. The receptor was derived from a man in his fifties or sixties with active or convalescent COVID-19. Sequenced sample: peripheral blood. DNA of the CDR3: TGCGCCAGCAGATCTAGCGGGTTCTCCTACGAGCAGTACTTC. This sequence encodes CASRSSGFSYEQYF.